The sequence of this T cell receptor beta chain was determined in a study of blood T cells in healthy people across ages. The study's findings and limits: The fall in TCR beta diversity per million T cells was roughly linear with age.

Worth noting for this clonotype: Its target is unknown.

The use of a sample-barcoded 5' primer and a J-beta primer mix characterized a second PCR of 7 to 11 cycles. TCRdb independently ran MiXCR on the 5' RACE reads; one entry per CDR3 protein. The sample consists of approximately 780,000 distinct CDR3 sequences, roughly 25% of them appearing once. These data are also associated with another study on T cells of mothers and their children. That work adds: Researchers put all of the extracted RNA into cDNA synthesis, using 1.5 ug per 15 ul.

Source material: blood. The receptor was isolated from a boy aged 5-17 years in good health.

CDR3 in amino acids: CASSNSGGVSYPFF. For the CDR3, the DNA is TGTGCCAGCAGCAATAGTGGGGGCGTTTCGTACCCTTTCTTT. The chain couples TRBV7-8 to TRBJ1-1; D may be TRBD1 (6 bases). Trimming removed 5 bases at V and 12 bases at J, with 22 bases between. CDR3 size: 14 residues. Per the germline V gene, CDR1 is SGHVS and CDR2 is FQNEAQ.